This TCR beta chain emerged from a study of vaccination and CD4 T cells after COVID-19 (dated by TCRdb to between 2021 and 2023). Notes on the research overall: Every convalescent patient had a positive nasal swab PCR test for SARS-CoV-2, with mild disease in 8 to 10 patients and severe disease in one. Six males and four females were included in the convalescent cohort, with two Hispanic individuals, seven Caucasians, two Asians and one multiracial person represented. Each participant got two doses of either the Pfizer-BioNTech BNT162b2 vaccine (n=8) or the Moderna mRNA-1273 vaccine (n=2). Post-COVID blood samples were collected from convalescent patients a median of about 92 days after diagnosis, with a range of about 35 to 170 days. Post-vaccine blood samples were obtained a median of around 67 days after the second vaccine dose, with a range of roughly 14 to 241 days. For stimulating the cultures, overlapping spike peptide pools were used, derived from SARS-CoV-2 as well as from the common cold coronaviruses HCoV-NL63, HCoV-OC43 and HCoV-229E. In control cultures, a CEFX viral epitope pool was used as positive control, an HIV-1 Nef peptide pool was used as negative control, or no peptide was added. In ten to eleven COVID-19 convalescent patients and 4 infection-naive healthy vaccine recipients, researchers compared the spike-specific CD4+ TCR repertoire from before mRNA vaccination with the repertoire from after. What the study reported, not specific to this receptor: The median count of SARS-CoV-2-reactive clonotypes went up from 21 after infection to a few dozen after vaccination, although the change was not significant. In convalescent patients, a median approximately 83% of post-vaccine SARS-CoV-2-reactive clones were detected only after vaccination, and vaccine-specific priming was suggested by this finding. Nearly all vaccine-specific clones in convalescent patients (304 of 307) were mono-reactive for SARS-CoV-2 spike rather than cross-reactive with common cold coronaviruses. Only a relatively small number of convalescent patients were included in the study, and early timepoints following natural infection were not analyzed.

Per the publication, the treatment or condition label means: 10-day PBMC culture with coronavirus spike peptide pools or control peptides (ViraFEST assay). The ViraFEST assay, used in the study, expanded antigen-specific T cells with peptide pools and then identified the expanded clonotypes through TCR sequencing. The convalescent patients' positive SARS-CoV-2 PCR tests were from March to December 2020, which was before the Alpha, Beta and Delta variants emerged in the United States. Each well held 2.1 million or so PBMCs cultured in IMDM containing roughly 5% human AB serum and around 10 IU/ml IL-2, with around 9.2 ug/ml peptide pools added. On days 3 and 7, half of the culture medium was replaced with fresh IL-2-containing medium. CD4+ T cells were isolated after roughly 10 days of culture through negative selection using the EasySep CD4+ T cell isolation kit. Ficoll-Paque Plus gradient centrifugation was used to isolate PBMCs from whole blood, and the isolated PBMCs were then either used fresh or cryopreserved at -140C. Each culture condition was generally run in triplicate wells.

Receptor libraries were prepared by PCR. At the Johns Hopkins FTIC core, DNA from the cultured CD4+ T cells underwent TCR sequencing with the Oncomine TCR Beta short-read assay. The QIAamp micro DNA kit was used to extract genomic DNA from the cultured CD4+ T cells. The Oncomine TCR Beta libraries from cultured CD4+ T cells were pooled using unique dual indexes and then sequenced on an Illumina iSeq 100. The paper's processing steps were these. Non-productive sequences were removed, and CDR3s not starting with C, not ending with F or W, or shorter than 7 amino acids were discarded. Antigen-specific clonotypes were identified using the MANAFEST web application through comparison of peptide-stimulated wells with reference and other culture wells. An FDR below 0.05, an odds ratio above 5, and a productive frequency above 0.1% in at least two of three replicate wells were required for clones to be considered positive. Clonotypes that were significantly expanded in both SARS-CoV-2 spike wells and at least one common cold coronavirus spike condition were defined as cross-reactive. Using R version 3.6.1, CDR3 homology was evaluated through Levenshtein distances (stringdist) along with unrooted phylogenetic trees (ape). TCRdb reprocessed the public reads (quality trimming at Q25 with fastp, clone calling with MiXCR) and kept in-frame beta chains. Every entry covers one CDR3 protein and lists the most common genes and DNA from its rows. These V and J calls are TCRdb output, not the study's own analysis. The sample records 7,500 to 10,000 distinct CDR3 sequences, 40% to 60% of which are singletons. The leading ten clones occupy around 21% of the sample.

This clonotype has only one observation. Its antigen target is currently unknown. The sample holds no much larger clone one base away, and base qualities are not on file. One read provides weak support. The sequence came from a human donor who had recovered from COVID-19. Sequencing input: CD4+ T cells from blood, cultured in vitro.

The CDR3 amino acid sequence is: CASATGRRETQYF. The DNA reads TGTGCCAGCGCGACAGGGAGGAGAGAGACCCAGTACTTC. The rearrangement combines TRBV9 with TRBJ2-5; 7 matching bases give a weak D call of TRBD1. The CDR3 runs 13 amino acids, cysteine and phenylalanine included. This entry keeps only the CDR3 DNA: 39 bases, framed from base 1. V gives up 7 bases and J gives up 4 bases, and the segment between their germline ends measures 14 bases. In the germline V gene, CDR1 corresponds to SGDLS and CDR2 to YYNGEE.